One and the same sample provided the 15 T cell receptor beta chains below, sequenced in a study of CD8 T cells in Susac syndrome (dated by TCRdb to between 2019 and 2020). The library was prepared using the immunoSEQ multiplex PCR assay. RNA was extracted using the RNeasy kit, and about 0.5 to 1 ug of the RNA was reverse transcribed with random hexamers. TCRdb reprocessed the public reads (quality trimming at Q25 with fastp, clone calling with MiXCR) and kept in-frame beta chains. Entries that share a CDR3 protein sequence are merged under the most common genes and DNA. In this sample the table shows hundreds of thousands of distinct CDR3 sequences, roughly 85% of which occur a single time. Together, the top ten hold approximately 0.12% of the sample. The sample comprised CD8+ T cells from PBMCs. The receptors shown here come from a human donor with multiple sclerosis.

V gene TRBV27 combines with J gene TRBJ1-1; the match to TRBD1 covers 9 bases. V lost 3 bases and J lost 5; bases outside the gene matches: 7. The CDR3 has 15 residues. Germline V gives CDR1 MNHEY, CDR2 SMNVEV (reference sequence). The CDR3 is CASSFSTGGRTEAFF. In nucleotides, the CDR3 is TGTGCCAGCAGTTTCTCGACAGGGGGAAGGACTGAAGCTTTCTTT.

This rearrangement joins TRBV7-9 to TRBJ2-3; unclear D gene. The CDR3 sequence is 14 residues long. V was cut by 5 bases and J by 2 bases, with 11 bases left in between. Germline V gene data show CDR1 as SEHNR and CDR2 as FQNEAQ (reference sequence). CDR3 sequence reads: CASSPPRTTDTQYF. DNA for the CDR3: TGTGCCAGCAGCCCCCCTCGCACCACAGATACGCAGTATTTT.

The chain employs TRBV2 and TRBJ1-1, with 7 nucleotides matching TRBD1. This CDR3 region has 14 residues. The V and J ends lost 7 bases and 1 base, in that order; junction bases with no gene match: 6. Germline V lookup: CDR1 SNHLY, CDR2 FYNNEI. In DNA, the CDR3 is TGTGCCAGCAAAGGGGGCGGTGAGAACACTGAAGCTTTCTTT. Protein product: CASKGGGENTEAFF.

The chain has TRBV27 and TRBJ2-7; TRBD2 matches 13 bases. The CDR3 is 15 amino acids. The germline V gene has CDR1 MNHEY and CDR2 SMNVEV (reference sequence). V was clipped by 5 bases and J by 2 bases; unmatched bases: 3. In nucleotides, the CDR3 is TGTGCCAGCAGTCTCGGGACTAGCGGGGCCTACGAGCAGTACTTC. It codes for CASSLGTSGAYEQYF.

The chain couples TRBV6-1 to TRBJ2-1; no definite D call. This CDR3 has 13 amino acids. Trimming shortened V by 8 bases and J by 2 bases, and 10 bases separated the two germline ends. Germline V gene lookup returns CDR1 MNHNS and CDR2 SASEGT. CDR3 DNA sequence: TGTGCCAGCCTCGTAGTGGCCTACAATGAGCAGTTCTTC. Residues: CASLVVAYNEQFF.

This chain links TRBV10-3 with TRBJ1-5; tentatively, D is TRBD1 (5 bases). CDR1 ENHRY and CDR2 SYGVKD come from the germline V gene. V gave up 2 bases and J gave up 8 bases, with 13 bases separating them. There are 14 residues in the CDR3. This CDR3 reads CAISEGSGGKPQHF. CDR3 nucleotides: TGTGCCATCAGTGAGGGGTCCGGGGGGAAGCCCCAGCATTTT.

Here the CDR3 reads CASSDKAVSGYDEQFF. CDR3 in DNA: TGTGCCAGCAGTGATAAGGCCGTATCGGGATATGATGAGCAGTTCTTC. V gene TRBV6-4 combines with J gene TRBJ2-1; tentatively, D is TRBD2 (5 bases). Germline CDR1 and CDR2: MRHNA and SNTAGT. V was clipped by 3 bases and J by 8 bases, with 20 bases between them. The CDR3 covers 16 residues.

The gene calls are TRBV6-4 and TRBJ2-1; TRBD1 matches at 12 bases. J was trimmed by 8 bases and V by 2 bases; bases with no gene match: 4. The CDR3 sequence is 15 residues long. In germline, CDR1 is MRHNA, CDR2 SNTAGT. The CDR3, as DNA: TGTGCCAGCAGTGACGGGACAGGGGGCTCGGATGAGCAGTTCTTC. It yields the protein CASSDGTGGSDEQFF.

V and J are TRBV7-9 and TRBJ1-4, with D uncertain. The CDR3 runs to 12 residues. Germline-derived CDR1 and CDR2 are SEHNR and FQNEAQ (reference sequence). The V gene lost 7 bases and the J gene lost 6 bases, with 9 bases spanning the gap. CDR3 sequence reads: CASTRDYEKLFF. The CDR3 nucleotides are TGTGCCAGCACACGAGACTATGAAAAACTGTTTTTT.

This rearrangement joins TRBV2 to TRBJ2-2; 7 bases match TRBD1. The CDR3 is 14 residues long. The germline gives CDR1 SNHLY, CDR2 FYNNEI. V lost 6 bases to trimming and J lost 6 bases; unmatched junction nucleotides: 7. CDR3 in DNA: TGTGCCAGCAGGAAACAACAGGGGCCCGGGGAGCTGTTTTTT. Translating gives CASRKQQGPGELFF.

The genes are TRBV15 and TRBJ1-1; D ambiguous. The CDR3 is made up of 12 amino acids. Trimming took off 5 bases at V and 6 bases at J, with 10 bases between the two ends. Germline lookup yields CDR1 LNHNV and CDR2 YYDKDF (reference sequence). The CDR3 coding sequence is TGTGCCACCAGCGAACTATTGGCTGAAGCTTTCTTT. Its protein is CATSELLAEAFF.

The CDR3 nucleotides read TGTGCCAGCTCACCAGGTCCAGACACTGAAGCTTTCTTT. Protein: CASSPGPDTEAFF. V gene TRBV18 combines with J gene TRBJ1-1; D is unresolved. This CDR3 spans 13 amino acids. V lost 2 bases, J lost 3 bases, and 7 bases lay in between. Germline assignment: CDR1 KGHSH and CDR2 LQKENI.

CDR3 loop: CATSRDAASANEKLFF. In DNA form, the CDR3 reads TGTGCCACCAGCAGAGATGCGGCGAGCGCTAATGAAAAACTGTTTTTT. The rearrangement joins TRBV15 to TRBJ1-4; D unresolved. Trimming pared 0 bases from V and 3 bases from J, leaving 11 bases between. CDR3 size: 16 residues. Looked up from germline, CDR1 is LNHNV and CDR2 is YYDKDF (reference sequence).

This clonotype was seen a single time. The junction shows a germline mismatch at one end, possibly a read error. This CDR3 reads CASRLVGQGGEAFF. The DNA of the CDR3 is TGTGCCAGCAGGTTGGTGGGGCAAGGTGGTGAAGCTTTCTTT. The genes are TRBV5-5 and TRBJ1-1; the D gene is possibly TRBD1 (5 bases). The CDR3 contains 14 residues. The germline V gene encodes CDR1 SGHKS and CDR2 YYEKEE (reference sequence).

The chain employs TRBV5-1 and TRBJ2-6; no clear D gene. CDR3 size: 15 residues. V shed 4 bases and J shed 0 bases, with 8 bases lying between them. Germline loops: CDR1 SGHRS, CDR2 YFSETQ. For the CDR3, the DNA is TGCGCCAGCAGCCCGGGTGACTCTGGGGCCAACGTCCTGACTTTC. The encoded protein is CASSPGDSGANVLTF.